The 23 T cell receptor beta chains listed next were all sequenced from one sample in a study of cytomegalovirus exposure and HLA in healthy donors. This PCR relied on a set of 60 Vbeta primers and 13 Jbeta primers. The table came from immunoSEQ multiplex PCR; TCRdb's copy has only in-frame clones and leaves some out. The repertoire holds around 130,000 clones, with about 8.5% as singletons. Sequenced material: PBMCs. These receptors all stem from a man aged 40-55 years in good health and CMV-seronegative.

The chain joins TRBV6-5 to TRBJ1-2; 8 bases match TRBD1. Germline V lookup: CDR1 MNHEY, CDR2 SVGAGI. The ends lost 6 bases at V and 1 base at J; junction bases unmatched: 4. CDR3 length: 14 residues. Here the CDR3 reads CASRGQGSNYGYTF. The CDR3 DNA reads TGTGCCAGCAGAGGACAGGGAAGTAACTATGGCTACACCTTC.

This clone appeared a few times. The chain couples TRBV30 to TRBJ2-7; weak D call: TRBD2 (5 bases). CDR3 length: 15 residues. The V and J ends lost 3 bases and 2 bases respectively, with 17 bases between them. Germline V gene sequence: CDR1 GTSNPN, CDR2 SVGIG (reference sequence). Here the CDR3 DNA reads TGTGCCTGGAGGGCGGACTCCTCCGGACCCTACGAGCAGTACTTC. Residues: CAWRADSSGPYEQYF. Full variable domain (outside the CDR3, taken from reference TRBV30 and TRBJ2-7): SQTIHQWPATLVQPVGSPLSLECTVEGTSNPNLYWYRQAAGRGLQLLFYSVGIGQISSEVPQNLSASRPQDRQFILSSKKLLLSDSGFYLCAWRADSSGPYEQYFGPGTRLTVT.

In regard to this clone: Other DNA variants within this sample encode the same CDR3. This chain joins TRBV7-8 and TRBJ2-5, with TRBD2 matching 8 bases. With 4 bases clipped from V and 5 bases from J, the junction kept 18 bases outside the gene matches. Germline loops: CDR1 SGHVS, CDR2 FQNEAQ. CDR3 length: 18 amino acids. The CDR3 nucleotides are TGTGCCAGCAGCTCATCCTTAAGGGCGGGGGGCGGAGGGGAGACCCAGTACTTC. It codes for CASSSSLRAGGGGETQYF.

The rearrangement uses TRBV2 and TRBJ1-6; perhaps TRBD1 as D (5 bases). This CDR3 has 15 amino acids. Germline CDR1 SNHLY, CDR2 FYNNEI. V shed 7 bases and J shed 3 bases, with 13 bases lying between them. In DNA form, the CDR3 reads TGTGCCAGCAAAGCGGGACTGTACTATAATTCACCCCTCCACTTT. Protein product: CASKAGLYYNSPLHF. The variable domain in full, with the rest retrieved from reference TRBV2 and TRBJ1-6, is EPEVTQTPSHQVTQMGQEVILRCVPISNHLYFYWYRQILGQKVEFLVSFYNNEISEKSEIFDDQFSVERPDGSNFTLKIRSTKLEDSAMYFCASKAGLYYNSPLHFGNGTRLTVT.

This chain connects TRBV5-1 to TRBJ2-5; TRBD2 matches at 8 bases. Germline lookup yields CDR1 SGHRS and CDR2 YFSETQ. The CDR3 covers 15 residues. Unmatched junction bases numbered 6, after V lost 4 bases and J lost 1 base. CDR3 loop: CASSPPSGFQETQYF. In DNA form, the CDR3 reads TGCGCCAGCAGCCCACCTAGCGGGTTCCAAGAGACCCAGTACTTC.

This clone turned up a few times. This chain connects TRBV5-1 to TRBJ2-3; 8 nucleotides align to TRBD2. Per germline, CDR1 SGHRS and CDR2 YFSETQ. With V trimmed by 6 bases and J by 8 bases, 11 bases remained unmatched. The CDR3 contains 14 residues. In DNA form, the CDR3 reads TGCGCCAGCAATCCAGCGGGGGACTCACCTACGCAGTATTTT. As protein: CASNPAGDSPTQYF.

Note on this clone: Additional DNA sequences in this sample encode the identical CDR3. V gene TRBV7-9 combines with J gene TRBJ2-5, with 8 bases that match TRBD1. Per germline, CDR1 SEHNR and CDR2 FQNEAQ (reference sequence). The length of the CDR3 is 13 residues. V lost 5 bases and J lost 5; bases outside the gene matches: 4. Here the CDR3 DNA reads TGTGCCAGCAGCCCTACAGGGGGGGAGACCCAGTACTTC. This encodes CASSPTGGETQYF.

V usage is TRBV28 and J usage is TRBJ1-1; 7 bases are shared with TRBD1. This CDR3 is 14 amino acids long. Trimming removed 4 bases from V and 3 bases from J; junction bases left unmatched: 5. Per germline, CDR1 MDHEN and CDR2 SYDVKM. CDR3 sequence: CASSSVTGYTEAFF. The CDR3 bases are TGTGCCAGCAGTTCGGTGACAGGGTACACTGAAGCTTTCTTT.

This clone was picked up a small number of times. The gene calls are TRBV30 and TRBJ1-2, with 7 positions matching TRBD1. Germline CDR1 reads GTSNPN; CDR2 reads SVGIG (reference sequence). The CDR3 sequence is 13 residues long. Unmatched junction bases numbered 7, after V lost 5 bases and J lost 4 bases. CDR3 loop: CAWDRAGIYGYTF. DNA of the CDR3: TGTGCCTGGGACAGGGCAGGTATCTATGGCTACACCTTC.

This chain uses TRBV2 with TRBJ2-1, with D perhaps matching TRBD1 (5 bases). The CDR3 is 14 amino acids. The germline V gene encodes CDR1 SNHLY and CDR2 FYNNEI. Trimming removed 4 bases from V and 10 bases from J, with 17 bases in between. CDR3 sequence (DNA): TGTGCCAGCAGTGTTAGGGCCAGGGCAGGGGAGCAGTTCTTC. Amino acids: CASSVRARAGEQFF.

Only a few counts were recorded for this clone. This chain uses TRBV13 with TRBJ1-1, with 7 bases matching TRBD1. The length of the CDR3 is 15 residues. V gave up 6 bases and J gave up 5 bases; unmatched junction bases: 12. The germline CDR1 and CDR2 sequences are PRHDT and FYEKMQ (reference sequence). CDR3 in DNA: TGTGCCAGCAGTTCTAGGTGGACAGGACGAACTGAAGCTTTCTTT. This translates into CASSSRWTGRTEAFF.

This clone occurred a few times. The chain uses TRBV28 and TRBJ1-4, with 8 nucleotides matching TRBD1. V was pared by 6 bases and J by 10 bases, with 4 bases of the junction left unmatched. CDR1 and CDR2 (germline): MDHEN, SYDVKM. This CDR3 contains 12 residues. The CDR3 coding sequence is TGTGCCAGCAGAACAGGGGGGAGAAAACTGTTTTTT. It is translated as CASRTGGRKLFF.

Only a few counts were recorded for this clone. The V and J genes are TRBV5-4 and TRBJ2-7, with unresolved D. Germline values: CDR1 SGHNT, CDR2 YYREEE (reference sequence). The CDR3 covers 15 residues. V was cut by 0 bases and J by 3 bases, with 13 bases left in between. The CDR3 is CASSLGASQIYEQYF. CDR3 in DNA: TGTGCCAGCAGCTTGGGGGCTTCTCAAATCTACGAGCAGTACTTC.

This clone was seen more than once but under ten times. The chain couples TRBV6-5 to TRBJ1-1; D is perhaps TRBD1 (5 bases). Between the trimmed V and J ends, which lost 2 bases and 5 bases, there was a span of 12 bases. Germline assignment: CDR1 MNHEY and CDR2 SVGAGI. The CDR3 has 14 amino acids. CDR3: CASSYVGQGTEAFF. The CDR3 DNA sequence: TGTGCCAGCAGTTACGTTGGTCAGGGAACTGAAGCTTTCTTT.

The table lists this clone with a few counts. Other DNA sequences in the sample encode the same CDR3. The genes are TRBV6-5 and TRBJ1-3, with D unclear. Trimming took off 4 bases at V and 7 bases at J, with 14 bases between the two ends. Germline V lookup: CDR1 MNHEY, CDR2 SVGAGI. The CDR3 runs 14 residues. The CDR3 bases are TGTGCCAGCAGTTCCGGCCGGGGTGGGAACACCATATATTTT. This encodes CASSSGRGGNTIYF.

The V call is TRBV2, the J call TRBJ2-7; 9 bases fit TRBD1. The CDR3 spans 13 residues. V dropped 6 bases and J dropped 2; count of bases not matched to a gene: 2. Germline V gene sequence: CDR1 SNHLY, CDR2 FYNNEI. Written as DNA, the CDR3 is TGTGCCAGCAGGGGGACAGGGCCCTACGAGCAGTACTTC. This gives the protein CASRGTGPYEQYF.

This clone was found a few times. The chain couples TRBV5-1 to TRBJ1-2; TRBD1 matches 8 bases. This CDR3 comprises 12 residues. V gave up 4 bases and J gave up 8 bases; unmatched junction bases: 4. In germline, CDR1 is SGHRS, CDR2 YFSETQ. DNA for the CDR3: TGCGCCAGCAGCCAGGGGACAGGCGGCTACACCTTC. It encodes CASSQGTGGYTF.

This clone was recorded many times. This rearrangement joins TRBV29-1 to TRBJ1-2, with TRBD1 as a possible D gene (5 bases). The germline gives CDR1 SQVTM, CDR2 ANQGSEA. V lost 1 base to trimming and J lost 0 bases, with 9 bases between them. CDR3 length equals 14 residues. The CDR3 here is CSVEARGANYGYTF. The DNA for the CDR3 is TGCAGCGTTGAAGCTCGGGGGGCTAACTATGGCTACACCTTC.

This clone was found a few times. The rearrangement uses TRBV28 and TRBJ2-3, with D unresolved. This CDR3 contains 13 residues. Germline V gene sequence: CDR1 MDHEN, CDR2 SYDVKM. V lost 5 bases, J lost 3 bases, and 9 bases lay in between. In DNA, the CDR3 is TGTGCCAGCAGTCCTTCGTTGACAGATACGCAGTATTTT. Its translation is CASSPSLTDTQYF.

The CDR3 region has the DNA TGCGCCAGCAGCCCGGGGACAGGGGACTATGGCTACACCTTC. Translating gives CASSPGTGDYGYTF. The chain uses TRBV4-1 and TRBJ1-2; 10 bases agree with TRBD1. The germline V gene has CDR1 MGHRA and CDR2 YSYEKL. The CDR3 is made up of 14 amino acids. The V gene end was trimmed by 4 bases and the J gene end by 3 bases; junction bases not matched to a gene: 2.

The chain links TRBV27 to TRBJ1-1; possible D gene TRBD1, 5 bases. The V and J ends lost 1 base and 6 bases respectively, with 15 bases between them. Looked up from germline, CDR1 is MNHEY and CDR2 is SMNVEV (reference sequence). The CDR3 runs 15 residues. The CDR3 DNA follows: TGTGCCAGCAGTTTATTCGGGGACCGGGGGGCTGAAGCTTTCTTT. Translation: CASSLFGDRGAEAFF.

The V gene is TRBV7-8, the J gene TRBJ2-1; TRBD2 agrees at 8 bases. V was clipped by 5 bases and J by 2 bases; unmatched bases: 8. Germline CDR1 SGHVS, CDR2 FQNEAQ. The CDR3 consists of 16 residues. The CDR3 spells CASSTRGRGAYNEQFF. The CDR3 DNA sequence: TGTGCCAGCAGCACCCGAGGGCGGGGGGCCTACAATGAGCAGTTCTTC. The full variable domain, completed using reference TRBV7-8 and TRBJ2-1, is GAGVSQSPRYKVAKRGQDVALRCDPISGHVSLFWYQQALGQGPEFLTYFQNEAQLDKSGLPSDRFFAERPEGSVSTLKIQRTQQEDSAVYLCASSTRGRGAYNEQFFGPGTRLTVL.

This clone was seen only a few times. V is TRBV2 and J is TRBJ1-6; possibly TRBD1 for D (5 bases). Germline V gene lookup returns CDR1 SNHLY and CDR2 FYNNEI. The germline V and J ends were trimmed by 3 bases and 7 bases, with 19 bases remaining between them. The CDR3 is 17 amino acids. The CDR3, as DNA: TGTGCCAGCAGTGATATCGAATGGCTTCAGGGAAATTCACCCCTCCACTTT. This encodes CASSDIEWLQGNSPLHF.